These 7 T cell receptor beta chains share one sample of origin, sequenced in a study of breast tumors, draining lymph nodes, adjacent tissues. Samples came from axillary lymph nodes draining the breast cancer. A single record per CDR3 protein comes from TCRdb applying MiXCR to the multiplex PCR reads. The sample consists of around 190,000 distinct CDR3 sequences, 30% to 35% of them appearing once. Material for sequencing was axillary lymph node tissue. The receptors stem from a female donor with breast cancer. Some clones in this sample may be carry-over from other donors' samples.

As concerns this clonotype: One end of the junction fails to match germline, which may point to a read error. The gene calls are TRBV9 and TRBJ2-2, with 8 bases fitting TRBD1. Germline values: CDR1 SGDLS, CDR2 YYNGEE. The CDR3 has 17 residues. CDR3 bases: TGTGCCAGCAGCGTAGAGGGGACAGGAGATAACACCGGGGAGCTGTCTTTT. Its protein product is CASSVEGTGDNTGELSF.

This clonotype was recorded at least ten times. The chain links TRBV12-3 or TRBV12-4 to TRBJ2-1; 9 nucleotides line up with TRBD2. The CDR3 runs 15 residues. With 5 bases clipped from V and 8 bases from J, the junction kept 10 bases outside the gene matches. The CDR3 DNA reads TGTGCCAGCAGTCCTATTAGCGGGAGAGGGGATGAGCAGTTCTTC. Translated, it gives CASSPISGRGDEQFF.

This clonotype was seen many times. As DNA, the CDR3 is TGTGCCAGCAGCTTAAGGGGGTCCACCTACAATGAGCAGTTCTTC. This sequence encodes CASSLRGSTYNEQFF. This chain connects TRBV7-6 to TRBJ2-1; possibly TRBD1 for D (6 bases). The CDR3 runs 15 residues. With 2 bases removed from V and 2 bases from J, the gap between germline ends came to 10 bases. Per germline, CDR1 SGHVS and CDR2 FNYEAQ.

Many counts were recorded for this clonotype. The chain couples TRBV25-1 to TRBJ1-5; TRBD1 agrees at 10 bases. The CDR3 has 13 residues. The V gene's germline CDR1 is MGHDK and CDR2 SYGVNS. The chain's CDR3 is CATSGQGIQPQHF. The CDR3 nucleotides read TGTGCGACCTCGGGACAGGGGATCCAGCCCCAGCATTTT.

This chain connects TRBV6-2 or TRBV6-3 to TRBJ2-7; D may be TRBD1 or TRBD2 (6 bases each). The CDR3 covers 15 residues. The ends were cut back, 6 bases at V and 4 bases at J, with 19 bases in the middle. Germline CDR1 is MNHEY and CDR2 is SVGEGT. DNA for the CDR3: TGTGCCAGCAGACCCCCAGGGGCGGGGAGTTACGAGCAGTACTTC. Translating it yields CASRPPGAGSYEQYF.

Regarding this clonotype: The junction departs from the called germline gene at one end, perhaps through a read error. The chain uses TRBV6-5 and TRBJ1-2; 7 positions match TRBD1. The CDR3 loop spans 14 amino acids. Per germline, CDR1 MNHEY and CDR2 SVGAGI. The DNA for the CDR3 is TGTGCCAGCAGTCACGACAGGGAGCAATATGGCTACACCTTT. Protein sequence: CASSHDREQYGYTF.

This clonotype was counted many times. V is TRBV5-1 and J is TRBJ1-3; D might be TRBD1 (6 bases). CDR3 size: 14 residues. CDR1 SGHRS and CDR2 YFSETQ come from the germline V gene. V was shortened by 4 bases and J by 5 bases, with 13 bases between the two germline ends. CDR3 sequence (DNA): TGCGCCAGCAGCGACCAGGGGTCTAGAAACACCATATATTTT. This translates into CASSDQGSRNTIYF.